The source of this T cell receptor beta chain is a study of shared T cell receptors in the human thymus. Trimming took off 2 bases at V and 0 bases at J, with 16 bases between the two ends. CDR3 length: 18 residues. Germline CDR1 reads MNHNS; CDR2 reads SASEGT. Clones were read by immunoSEQ multiplex PCR, and TCRdb kept only the in-frame ones, dropping some. The table has 720,000 or so clones, roughly 85% seen once; the top ten hold roughly 0.01%. These data were likewise used in another study, on human thymus T cells. From that report: It was healthy Finnish infants having corrective surgery for congenital heart defects who were the donors. Resections obtained during corrective heart surgery supplied the thymus tissue.

The specimen sequenced was thymocytes. This chain links TRBV6-1 with TRBJ2-2; D is perhaps TRBD1 (5 bases). The TCR sequence derives from a girl in the first two years of life with a congenital heart defect. In nucleotides, the CDR3 is TGTGCCAGCAGTGAATTCTTGGGTGACAGCTCGAACACCGGGGAGCTGTTTTTT. Translated: CASSEFLGDSSNTGELFF.